The 31 T cell receptor beta chains given below trace back to one sample, sequenced in a study of T cells in Graves' hyperthyroidism and ophthalmopathy. Researchers took RNA transcripts and amplified the TCR beta CDR3 regions from them. First-round RT-PCR with HTBI primers amplified the TCR CDR3 region. TCRdb called the multiplex PCR reads again in MiXCR, with one record for every CDR3 protein. The profile shows roughly 49,000 distinct CDR3 sequences, about 54% of them singletons. The sequenced material came from peripheral blood or thyroid tissue (not recorded which). The receptors here all came from a man younger than 30 with Graves' hyperthyroidism.

The CDR3 region is CASSTGLAGAEQYF. For the CDR3, the DNA is TGTGCCAGCAGCACCGGACTAGCGGGAGCCGAGCAGTACTTC. V gene TRBV7-2 combines with J gene TRBJ2-7, with 13 bases matching TRBD2. The CDR3 length is 14 residues. Germline loops: CDR1 SGHTA, CDR2 FQGNSA. V dropped 5 bases and J dropped 6; count of bases not matched to a gene: 4.

The V gene is TRBV6-2 or TRBV6-3, the J gene TRBJ2-2; D not certain. Germline loops: CDR1 MNHEY, CDR2 SVGEGT. The length of the CDR3 is 14 residues. The V gene lost 2 bases and the J gene lost 4 bases, with 8 bases spanning the gap. CDR3 sequence: CASSYPWSTGELFF. The CDR3 bases are TGTGCCAGCAGTTACCCCTGGTCCACCGGGGAGCTGTTTTTT.

As to this clonotype: A much larger clone differs by one base, so this may be a read error. The chain is built from TRBV12-3 or TRBV12-4 and TRBJ2-7, with 11 bases aligning to TRBD1. The CDR3 sequence is 15 residues long. The CDR3 loop reads CASSQPGTGGYERYF. CDR3 in DNA: TGTGCCAGCAGTCAGCCCGGGACAGGGGGGTACGAGCGGTACTTC.

At least ten counts were recorded for this clonotype. The chain carries TRBV30 and TRBJ1-6, with 7 bases aligning to TRBD1. V was pared by 3 bases and J by 5 bases, with 4 bases of the junction left unmatched. The CDR3 is 14 residues long. Germline V gives CDR1 GTSNPN, CDR2 SVGIG (reference sequence). CDR3 loop: CAWRGQSNNSPLHF. As DNA, the CDR3 is TGTGCCTGGAGGGGACAGTCTAATAATTCACCCCTCCACTTT.

The CDR3 coding sequence is TGTGCCACCAGTGATTGGAGGGGCGGGGGTGCCGGCACGGCGACAGATACGCAGTATTTT. Residues: CATSDWRGGGAGTATDTQYF. V gene TRBV24-1 combines with J gene TRBJ2-3; 7 nucleotides agree with TRBD2. V shed 2 bases, J shed 3 bases, and the junction held 19 bases outside the gene matches. Germline values: CDR1 KGHDR, CDR2 SFDVKD. The CDR3 is 20 residues long.

Of note for this clonotype: Possible read error: a much larger clone is one base away. The chain links TRBV5-1 to TRBJ2-3; 12 positions agree with TRBD2. V gave up 5 bases and J gave up 4 bases; unmatched junction bases: 11. Looked up from germline, CDR1 is SGHRS and CDR2 is YFSETQ. This CDR3 has 17 amino acids. The CDR3, as DNA: TGCGCCAGCAGGCCACGACTAGCGGGGGCTGTCTCAGATACGCAGTATTTT. Protein: CASRPRLAGAVSDTQYF.

This clonotype was recorded many times. This chain uses TRBV9 with TRBJ1-5; TRBD1 might be the D (6 bases). This CDR3 contains 14 residues. The V gene lost 0 bases and the J gene lost 3 bases, with 7 bases spanning the gap. Germline V CDR1 and CDR2: SGDLS, YYNGEE. DNA of the CDR3: TGTGCCAGCAGCGTAGGGGACATCAATCAGCCCCAGCATTTT. Its protein product is CASSVGDINQPQHF. The whole variable domain, remainder taken from reference TRBV9 and TRBJ1-5, is DSGVTQTPKHLITATGQRVTLRCSPRSGDLSVYWYQQSLDQGLQFLIQYYNGEERAKGNILERFSAQQFPDLHSELNLSSLELGDSALYFCASSVGDINQPQHFGDGTRLSIL.

This clonotype was recorded many times. For the CDR3, the DNA is TGTGCCAGCAGTTACCCCGGTTCGGGTGGCTACACCTTC. Encoded protein: CASSYPGSGGYTF. V gene TRBV6-6 combines with J gene TRBJ1-2; unclear D gene. V was clipped by 2 bases and J by 7 bases, with 11 bases between them. Germline CDR1 and CDR2: MNHNY and SVGAGI (reference sequence). The CDR3 extends over 13 amino acids.

Many counts were recorded for this clonotype. The genes are TRBV4-1 and TRBJ1-1, with D hard to call. Trimming took off 2 bases at V and 6 bases at J, with 13 bases between the two ends. The CDR3 is made up of 14 amino acids. Looked up from germline, CDR1 is MGHRA and CDR2 is YSYEKL. The CDR3: CASSQNRNNPEAFF. The DNA of the CDR3 is TGCGCCAGCAGCCAAAACAGAAACAACCCTGAAGCTTTCTTT.

This clonotype was found once. The rearrangement links TRBV20-1 to TRBJ2-5; 10 bases map to TRBD2. The CDR3 is made up of 13 amino acids. Germline values: CDR1 DFQATT, CDR2 SNEGSKA (reference sequence). Trimming took 3 bases from V and 5 from J; bases not matched to a gene: 3. CDR3 amino acids: CSASLAGDETQYF. The CDR3 DNA is TGCAGTGCTAGTCTAGCGGGGGACGAGACCCAGTACTTC.

The chain links TRBV7-2 to TRBJ1-1; 10 bases fit TRBD1. This CDR3 comprises 15 residues. CDR1 SGHTA and CDR2 FQGNSA come from the germline V gene. After removal of 6 bases from V and 1 base from J, the junction contained 5 bases not matched to a gene. The CDR3 DNA reads as TGTGCCAGCAGTACGACAGGGGGCTGGAACACTGAAGCTTTCTTT. It encodes CASSTTGGWNTEAFF.

J is TRBJ1-2 and V is TRBV2, with D tentatively TRBD1 (6 bases). This CDR3 is 13 amino acids long. The V and J ends lost 6 bases and 7 bases respectively, with 15 bases between them. The germline V gene encodes CDR1 SNHLY and CDR2 FYNNEI. The CDR3 sequence: CASSFKGDGGYTF. The CDR3 DNA reads as TGTGCCAGCAGCTTCAAGGGGGACGGTGGCTACACCTTC.

This clonotype appeared a single time. V and J are TRBV15 and TRBJ2-5; TRBD1 is a possible D gene (5 bases). CDR3 length equals 16 residues. CDR1 and CDR2 (germline): LNHNV, YYDKDF (reference sequence). V was clipped by 1 base and J by 1 base, with 13 bases between them. The chain's CDR3 is CATSRAPGRGQETQYF. The DNA for the CDR3 is TGTGCCACCAGCAGAGCTCCTGGAAGGGGCCAAGAGACCCAGTACTTC.

The J gene is TRBJ2-7, the V gene TRBV29-1; D perhaps matches TRBD1 (5 bases). This CDR3 is built from 12 residues. Germline values: CDR1 SQVTM, CDR2 ANQGSEA. V shed 4 bases and J shed 4 bases, with 11 bases lying between them. The CDR3 spells CSVAGYGYEQYF. In nucleotides, the CDR3 is TGCAGCGTTGCAGGGTACGGGTACGAGCAGTACTTC.

This chain links TRBV2 with TRBJ2-7, with 7 bases identical to TRBD1. Per germline, CDR1 SNHLY and CDR2 FYNNEI. There are 14 residues in the CDR3. V was clipped by 5 bases and J by 9 bases; unmatched bases: 13. In DNA form, the CDR3 reads TGTGCCAGCAGTAAGCAACAGGGGTATGTTGCGCAGTACTTC. Protein product: CASSKQQGYVAQYF.

Worth noting for this clonotype: The conserved final phenylalanine or tryptophan is absent from the CDR3, which likely points to a read error. The V gene is TRBV20-1, the J gene TRBJ1-2, with 9 nucleotides matching TRBD1. Germline V gene lookup returns CDR1 DFQATT and CDR2 SNEGSKA (reference sequence). The length of the CDR3 is 13 residues. Losses at the gene ends were 6 bases for V and 5 bases for J; bases not matched to a gene: 7. The CDR3 region has the DNA TGCAGTGCGCCCGGGACAGGGAATTATGGCTACACCCTC. It translates to CSAPGTGNYGYTL.

The CDR3 protein is CSAKRGGRTNTEAFF. DNA of the CDR3: TGCAGTGCTAAGCGCGGGGGACGGACGAACACTGAAGCTTTCTTT. This rearrangement joins TRBV20-1 to TRBJ1-1, with D possibly TRBD1 on 5 matching bases. Trimming left V 4 bases short and J 1 base short, with 16 bases between. The V gene's germline CDR1 is DFQATT and CDR2 SNEGSKA (reference sequence). The CDR3 runs 15 residues.

CDR3 sequence: CASSLDRDEQYF. CDR3 DNA sequence: TGCGCCAGCAGCTTGGACAGGGACGAGCAGTACTTC. The chain couples TRBV5-1 to TRBJ2-7, with a possible D match to TRBD1 (6 bases). Trimming removed 0 bases from V and 5 bases from J, with 6 bases in between. The CDR3 has 12 residues. Germline CDR1 SGHRS, CDR2 YFSETQ.

In this sample, this clonotype turned up a few times. The chain employs TRBV9 and TRBJ2-3; D tentatively fits TRBD1 or TRBD2 (7 bases each). Germline CDR1 is SGDLS and CDR2 is YYNGEE. This CDR3 region has 16 residues. V lost 3 bases, J lost 3 bases, and 17 bases lay in between. DNA of the CDR3: TGTGCCAGCAGCGACCTTCAGGGGGGGCGGACAGATACGCAGTATTTT. Its translation is CASSDLQGGRTDTQYF.

In its sample, this clonotype was seen many times. The gene calls are TRBV7-6 and TRBJ2-3; D gene unclear. The CDR3 is 13 amino acids. Germline CDR1 is SGHVS and CDR2 is FNYEAQ. The V end was cut by 0 bases, the J end by 5 bases, with 6 bases between. CDR3 DNA: TGTGCCAGCAGCTTAGCAGGCAGAGATACGCAGTATTTT. It encodes CASSLAGRDTQYF.

As concerns this clonotype: Germline and junction disagree at one end, which may indicate a read error. The chain recombines TRBV7-6 with TRBJ1-6; D is ambiguous. CDR1 and CDR2 from the germline V gene are SGHVS and FNYEAQ. CDR3 length: 13 residues. The CDR3: CASSPETWRSLPF. The CDR3 nucleotides read TGTGCCAGCAGTCCCGAGACCTGGAGATCCCTCCCCTTT.

In its sample, this clonotype was seen many times. The chain is built from TRBV10-3 and TRBJ2-2; 12 bases fit TRBD2. The junction had 5 bases not matched to a gene; V was cut back by 8 bases and J by 7 bases. This CDR3 spans 14 amino acids. CDR1 is ENHRY, CDR2 SYGVKD, per germline. The CDR3 protein is CAIRLAGDGGELFF. The CDR3 region has the DNA TGTGCCATCCGACTAGCGGGAGACGGCGGGGAGCTGTTTTTT.

The chain has TRBV2 and TRBJ2-3; the match to TRBD2 covers 12 bases. The CDR3 totals 14 residues. J lost 4 bases, V lost 5 bases, and 1 base had no gene match. Germline assignment: CDR1 SNHLY and CDR2 FYNNEI. CDR3 loop: CASSRLAGADTQYF. Here the CDR3 DNA reads TGTGCCAGCAGTCGACTAGCGGGAGCAGATACGCAGTATTTT.

This chain connects TRBV19 to TRBJ1-5; 10 bases fit TRBD1. The CDR3 is 18 amino acids. Germline V CDR1 and CDR2: LNHDA, SQIVND (reference sequence). V lost 1 base, J lost 1 base, and 7 bases stayed unmatched. The CDR3: CASSIGTGGGRSNQPQHF. CDR3 bases: TGTGCCAGTAGTATAGGGACAGGGGGTGGTCGAAGCAATCAGCCCCAGCATTTT.

The chain carries TRBV6-5 and TRBJ1-2; 9 bases are a match to TRBD1. Germline loops: CDR1 MNHEY, CDR2 SVGAGI. The CDR3 runs to 14 residues. With V trimmed by 6 bases and J by 6 bases, 8 bases remained unmatched. CDR3 nucleotide sequence: TGTGCCAGCAGCCCCGGGACAGGGACTGATGGCTACACCTTC. It is translated as CASSPGTGTDGYTF.

J is TRBJ2-5 and V is TRBV15; maybe TRBD2 (6 bases). The germline CDR1 and CDR2 sequences are LNHNV and YYDKDF (reference sequence). With 5 bases removed from V and 2 bases from J, the gap between germline ends came to 24 bases. CDR3 length: 18 amino acids. The CDR3 DNA sequence: TGTGCCACCAGCTCTTCAACGCGGGACCCAAGATTACAAGAGACCCAGTACTTC. It specifies CATSSSTRDPRLQETQYF.

At least ten counts were recorded for this clonotype. The V gene is TRBV7-9, the J gene TRBJ1-5; no clear D. V dropped 4 bases and J dropped 5 bases, with 6 bases sitting between them. CDR3 length equals 12 residues. Germline V gives CDR1 SEHNR, CDR2 FQNEAQ (reference sequence). The CDR3, as DNA: TGTGCCAGCAGCTCTCCTTATCAGCCCCAGCATTTT. Protein: CASSSPYQPQHF. Complete variable domain (other parts from reference TRBV7-9 and TRBJ1-5): DTGVSQNPRHKITKRGQNVTFRCDPISEHNRLYWYRQTLGQGPEFLTYFQNEAQLEKSRLLSDRFSAERPKGSFSTLEIQRTEQGDSAMYLCASSSPYQPQHFGDGTRLSIL.

The chain uses TRBV20-1 and TRBJ2-2, with 7 bases aligning to TRBD1. CDR3 length: 13 amino acids. V lost 6 bases, J lost 5 bases, and 6 bases stayed unmatched. The V gene's germline CDR1 is DFQATT and CDR2 SNEGSKA (reference sequence). Here the CDR3 reads CSAPATGTGELFF. CDR3 in DNA: TGCAGTGCCCCAGCGACAGGGACCGGGGAGCTGTTTTTT.

The chain couples TRBV7-2 to TRBJ2-3; 12 bases are shared with TRBD2. The CDR3 loop spans 19 amino acids. Germline V gene sequence: CDR1 SGHTA, CDR2 FQGNSA. The V segment lost 5 bases and the J segment 2 bases; nucleotides outside the gene matches: 14. CDR3 amino acids: CASSRARLAGEVHTDTQYF. In nucleotides, the CDR3 is TGTGCCAGCAGCCGAGCGAGACTAGCGGGGGAGGTCCACACAGATACGCAGTATTTT.

This chain connects TRBV2 to TRBJ1-5, with 7 nucleotides matching TRBD1. Germline CDR1 reads SNHLY; CDR2 reads FYNNEI. V lost 0 bases and J lost 0; bases outside the gene matches: 5. This CDR3 is 17 amino acids long. CDR3 DNA sequence: TGTGCCAGCAGTGAAGCGCCCGGGACAGATAGCAATCAGCCCCAGCATTTT. As protein: CASSEAPGTDSNQPQHF.

This clonotype showed up many times. The chain links TRBV10-3 to TRBJ2-2, with D unclear. There are 15 residues in the CDR3. Germline values: CDR1 ENHRY, CDR2 SYGVKD. The ends were cut back, 5 bases at V and 0 bases at J, with 10 bases in the middle. The CDR3 DNA sequence: TGTGCCATCAGTCCTAATAGGCCGAACACCGGGGAGCTGTTTTTT. Residues: CAISPNRPNTGELFF.